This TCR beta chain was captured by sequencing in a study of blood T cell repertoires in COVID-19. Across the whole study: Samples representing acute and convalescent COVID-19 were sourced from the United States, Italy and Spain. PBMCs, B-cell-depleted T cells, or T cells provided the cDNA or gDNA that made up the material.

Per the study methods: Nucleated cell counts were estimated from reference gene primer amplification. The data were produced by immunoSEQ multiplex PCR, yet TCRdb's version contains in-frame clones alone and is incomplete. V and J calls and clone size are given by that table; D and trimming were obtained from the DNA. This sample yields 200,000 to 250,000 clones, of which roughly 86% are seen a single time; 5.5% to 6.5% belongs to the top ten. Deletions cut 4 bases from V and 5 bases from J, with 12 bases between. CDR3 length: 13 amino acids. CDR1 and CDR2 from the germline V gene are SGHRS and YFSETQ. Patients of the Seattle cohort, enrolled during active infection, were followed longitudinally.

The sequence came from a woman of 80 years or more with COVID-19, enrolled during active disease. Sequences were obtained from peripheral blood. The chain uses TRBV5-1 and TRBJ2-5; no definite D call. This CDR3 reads CASSVGPPETQYF. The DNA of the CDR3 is TGCGCCAGCAGCGTCGGTCCCCCGGAGACCCAGTACTTC.